What follows describes a single TCR beta chain. The source of the sample is a study of CD8 T cells in Susac syndrome. Study information: Patients with Susac syndrome were therapy-naive, on corticosteroids, or on intravenous immunoglobulin alone at the time that blood was drawn.

Germline values: CDR1 KGHSH, CDR2 LQKENI. J gave up 2 bases and V 2 bases, and 7 bases lay outside the gene matches. The CDR3 is made up of 16 amino acids. An input of 0.5 to 1 ug of RNA was subjected to reverse transcription using random hexamers. TCRdb fed the immunoSEQ multiplex PCR reads into MiXCR, producing one record per CDR3 protein. This sample has about 180,000 distinct CDR3 sequences, with roughly 94% found just once. This chain uses TRBV18 with TRBJ2-7; 9 nucleotides agree with TRBD1. This receptor was identified in a human donor with Susac syndrome. Sequences were obtained from CD4+ T cells from PBMCs. CDR3: CASSPNPGTGTYEQYF. CDR3 in DNA: TGTGCCAGCTCACCAAATCCCGGGACAGGGACCTACGAGCAGTACTTC. The variable domain in full, with the rest retrieved from reference TRBV18 and TRBJ2-7, is NAGVMQNPRHLVRRRGQEARLRCSPMKGHSHVYWYRQLPEEGLKFMVYLQKENIIDESGMPKERFSAEFPKEGPSILRIQQVVRGDSAAYFCASSPNPGTGTYEQYFGPGTRLTVT.